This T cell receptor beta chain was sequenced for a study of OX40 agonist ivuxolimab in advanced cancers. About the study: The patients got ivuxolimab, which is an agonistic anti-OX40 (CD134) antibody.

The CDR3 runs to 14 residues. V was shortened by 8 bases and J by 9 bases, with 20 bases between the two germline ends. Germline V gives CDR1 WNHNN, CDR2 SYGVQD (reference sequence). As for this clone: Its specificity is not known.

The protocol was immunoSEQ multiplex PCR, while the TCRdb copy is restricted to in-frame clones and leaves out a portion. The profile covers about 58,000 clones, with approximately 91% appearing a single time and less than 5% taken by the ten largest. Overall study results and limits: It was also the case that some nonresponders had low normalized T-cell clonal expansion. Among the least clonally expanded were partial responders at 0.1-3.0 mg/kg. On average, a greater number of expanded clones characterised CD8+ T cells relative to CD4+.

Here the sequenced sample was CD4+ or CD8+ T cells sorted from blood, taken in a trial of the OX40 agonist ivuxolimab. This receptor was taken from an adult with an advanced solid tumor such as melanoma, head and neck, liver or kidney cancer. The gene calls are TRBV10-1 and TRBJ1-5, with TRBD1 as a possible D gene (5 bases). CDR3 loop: CASQGWDGDRPQHF. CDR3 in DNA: TGCGCCAGCCAAGGATGGGACGGCGATAGGCCCCAGCATTTT.